The rows below give T cell receptor beta chains drawn from one sample of a study of T cell changes during pregnancy in multiple sclerosis. This table comes from immunoSEQ multiplex PCR, and its TCRdb copy is limited to in-frame clones, with some not included. Here the sample spans approximately 41,000 clones, about 90% being singletons. This material consisted of CD4+ T cells from peripheral blood mononuclear cells, taken in the second trimester of pregnancy. These receptors all come from a female donor with multiple sclerosis, enrolled in a pregnancy study. Each CDR3 is given with its conserved first and last residue. Fields, in order: clone size, J gene, V gene, D gene, CDR3 DNA, CDR3 protein. A D gene is named only where the DNA matches it firmly. Not all rows give a size; the values are once, few, many and, for expanded clones, a class.

>.|TRBJ1-1|TRBV2|TRBD1
TGTGCCAGCAGGAGGACAGGGGAGGGTAACACTGAAGCTTTCTTT
CASRRTGEGNTEAFF
>once|TRBJ2-1|TRBV6-1|TRBD1
TGTGCCAGCAGTAACAGGGGTTCCTACAATGAGCAGTTCTTC
CASSNRGSYNEQFF
>.|TRBJ1-1|TRBV18|TRBD1
TGTGCCAGCTCACCTGTGACAGGGTTGGCCACTGAAGCTTTCTTT
CASSPVTGLATEAFF
>.|TRBJ2-1|TRBV27|TRBD2
TGTGCCAGCAGTTTGGGCCTAGCGGGAGGAAGGCAGTTCTTC
CASSLGLAGGRQFF
>.|TRBJ2-2|TRBV5-1|.
TGCGCCGGCAGCCGAGAAAGGGGTGTCGGGGAGCTGTTTTTT
CAGSRERGVGELFF
>.|TRBJ2-1|TRBV5-1|TRBD2
TGCGCCAGCAGCTTGGCCCGGCTAGCGGGAGGTAATGAGCAGTTCTTC
CASSLARLAGGNEQFF
>.|TRBJ2-7|TRBV6-5|TRBD1
TGTGCCAGCAGTGGGACAGGTAGCTCCTACGAGCAGTACTTC
CASSGTGSSYEQYF
>.|TRBJ2-5|TRBV7-9|TRBD2
TGTGCCAGCAGCCCGGGACTAGCGGGACCGGAGACCCAGTACTTC
CASSPGLAGPETQYF
>.|TRBJ2-2|TRBV9|TRBD2
TGTGCCAGCAGCCCGGCGGGAGTGGCTCTTGGCACCGGGGAGCTGTTTTTT
CASSPAGVALGTGELFF
>.|TRBJ1-2|TRBV18|TRBD1
TGTGCCAGCTCTCCGGACAGGGATAACTATGGCTACACCTTC
CASSPDRDNYGYTF
>once|TRBJ1-2|TRBV7-2|.
TGTGCCAGCAGCTTGACCCATAGCGCCTATGGCTACACCTTC
CASSLTHSAYGYTF
>.|TRBJ2-3|TRBV27|.
TGTGCCAGCAGCCTTGGACTGAGCACAGATACGCAGTATTTT
CASSLGLSTDTQYF
>.|TRBJ2-1|TRBV11-2|.
TGTGCCAGCAGCCCACAACCAGGTATCGGTGATGAGCAGTTCTTC
CASSPQPGIGDEQFF
>.|TRBJ2-5|TRBV7-7|TRBD1
TGTGCTAGCAGCTTTCACGACAGGGTTCAAGAGACCCAGTACTTC
CASSFHDRVQETQYF
>.|TRBJ2-1|TRBV10-3|TRBD2
TGTGCCATCAGTGAGTCGCTAGCGGGAGTAGGGTCCTACAATGAGCAGTTCTTC
CAISESLAGVGSYNEQFF
>.|TRBJ2-5|TRBV19|TRBD1
TGTGCCAGTAGGGATGGCGGACAGGTCGGGCCTTACTTC
CASRDGGQVGPYF
>.|TRBJ1-1|TRBV6-5|.
TGTGCCAGCAGTTACGACAGGTTTTCGAACACTGAAGCTTTCTTT
CASSYDRFSNTEAFF
>once|TRBJ2-5|TRBV9|TRBD2
TGTGCCAGCAGCCTCGAAGCGGGAGGGCCCCAAGAGACCCAGTACTTC
CASSLEAGGPQETQYF
>.|TRBJ2-7|TRBV13|.
TGTGCCAGCAGCTTAGGGAGGGTGGCGGGCTACACTGAGCAGTACTTC
CASSLGRVAGYTEQYF
>.|TRBJ1-1|TRBV18|TRBD1
TGTGCCAGCTCACCACAGAACAGGGGGACTGAAGCTTTCTTT
CASSPQNRGTEAFF
>.|TRBJ2-6|TRBV7-9|TRBD1
TGTGCCAGCAGCTTATCAGGGGGCGCGACCGGGGCCAACGTCCTGACTTTC
CASSLSGGATGANVLTF
>.|TRBJ1-2|TRBV7-2|TRBD1
TGTGCCAGCAGCTTAGAGGGGACAGGCCGAGGCTACACCTTC
CASSLEGTGRGYTF
>.|TRBJ2-7|TRBV7-2|TRBD2
TGTGCCAGCAGCTTAGGGTCCGCGGGAGTTGAGCAGTACTTC
CASSLGSAGVEQYF
>.|TRBJ1-2|TRBV19|.
TGTGCCAGTAGGGGGCCCTTGAGCGACTATGGCTACACCTTC
CASRGPLSDYGYTF
>.|TRBJ2-2|TRBV9|TRBD1
TGTGCCAGCAGCGCTGGACAGGGCGCCGGGGAGCTGTTTTTT
CASSAGQGAGELFF
>.|TRBJ1-1|TRBV5-1|.
TGCGCCAGCTCAGACAGCTTGAACACTGAAGCTTTCTTT
CASSDSLNTEAFF
>once|TRBJ2-3|TRBV6-6|.
TGTGCCAGCAGTTACAGACAGTTCCCAACAGATACGCAGTATTTT
CASSYRQFPTDTQYF
>.|TRBJ2-2|TRBV4-3|TRBD2
TGCGCCAGCAGCCCAGGACTAGCGGGAAACACCGGGGAGCTGTTTTTT
CASSPGLAGNTGELFF
>.|TRBJ2-5|TRBV15|.
TGTGCCACCAGCAGAGATCAGGTTAGCGGTGAAGAGACCCAGTACTTC
CATSRDQVSGEETQYF
>once|TRBJ1-2|TRBV6-1|.
TGTGCCAGCAGTGAACAGGGTTCGTATGGCTACACCTTC
CASSEQGSYGYTF
>.|TRBJ2-1|TRBV19|TRBD2
TGTGCCAGTAGTAGCGCCGGGACTAGCGACTACAATGAGCAGTTCTTC
CASSSAGTSDYNEQFF
>.|TRBJ2-4|TRBV7-3|.
TGTGCCAGCAGCCAGAGTTCAGGGGGGAACATTCAGTACTTC
CASSQSSGGNIQYF
>.|TRBJ1-1|TRBV19|TRBD1
TGTGCCAACCCGACAGGGGCTGAGGTGGAGGTCCATGAAGCTTTCTTT
CANPTGAEVEVHEAFF
>.|TRBJ2-1|TRBV7-3|TRBD2
TGTGCCAGCAGCGCATTAGCGGGGGGTGCCTACAATGAGCAGTTCTTC
CASSALAGGAYNEQFF
>.|TRBJ2-2|TRBV11-3|TRBD1
TGTGCCAGCAGCTTATGGGTTGGTGGGACAGGTTACACCGGGGAGCTGTTTTTT
CASSLWVGGTGYTGELFF
>.|TRBJ2-1|TRBV7-6|.
TGTGCCAGCAGCGGGGGAGGCAATGAGCAGTTCTTC
CASSGGGNEQFF
>.|TRBJ1-1|TRBV6-6|TRBD1
TGTGCCAGCACTAACACAGGGGGCGAAGCTTTCTTT
CASTNTGGEAFF
>.|TRBJ2-7|TRBV7-9|TRBD2
TGTGCCAGCAGCGCTGCGGGACTAGCCCTCGAGCAGTACTTC
CASSAAGLALEQYF
>.|TRBJ2-7|TRBV28|TRBD1
TGTGCCAGCAGTCAAAGGGGGCTTTCCTACGAGCAGTACTTC
CASSQRGLSYEQYF
>.|TRBJ2-6|TRBV19|.
TGTGCCAGTAGTAAACTGGCGGGTACCGGGGCCAACGTCCTGACTTTC
CASSKLAGTGANVLTF